These 16 T cell receptor beta chains were all obtained from the same sample, sequenced in a study of early T cells in non-severe SARS-CoV-2 infection (dated by TCRdb to about 2021). The receptor library was made with 5' RACE. Reads for this sample came from a NextSeq 500. Using fastp trimming at Q25 and MiXCR clonotype assembly, TCRdb reanalyzed the public sequencing data and kept in-frame beta chains. Under each unique CDR3 protein, matching rows form one entry showing the most common genes and DNA. This sample lists around 67,000 distinct CDR3 sequences; around an eighth were detected once. The ten largest clones capture 1.3% of the sample. Sequenced input: whole blood. The receptors stem from an adult who was a healthcare worker with PCR-confirmed SARS-CoV-2 infection or an uninfected control (not recorded which).

This clonotype was counted a few times. The chain combines TRBV4-3 with TRBJ2-5; no definite D call. Trimming removed 0 bases from V and 0 bases from J, with 5 bases in between. The CDR3 totals 14 residues. Germline CDR1 and CDR2: LGHNA and YSLEER. This chain's CDR3 is CASSQERYQETQYF. CDR3 DNA: TGCGCCAGCAGCCAAGAGAGGTACCAAGAGACCCAGTACTTC.

This clonotype was counted at least ten times. The chain employs TRBV19 and TRBJ1-1, with D tentatively TRBD1 (5 bases). The CDR3 spans 13 residues. V lost 5 bases and J lost 1, with 8 bases in between. The V gene's germline CDR1 is LNHDA and CDR2 SQIVND (reference sequence). CDR3 sequence reads: CASSGTRNTEAFF. The CDR3 coding sequence is TGTGCCAGTAGTGGGACTAGGAACACTGAAGCTTTCTTT.

This clonotype was recorded at least ten times. The chain couples TRBV2 to TRBJ2-2; TRBD1 might be the D (5 bases). The length of the CDR3 is 15 residues. CDR1 is SNHLY, CDR2 FYNNEI, per germline. Between the trimmed V and J ends, which lost 4 bases and 0 bases, there was a span of 9 bases. CDR3 sequence reads: CASSAQATNTGELFF. DNA of the CDR3: TGTGCCAGCAGTGCACAGGCCACGAACACCGGGGAGCTGTTTTTT.

In this sample, this clonotype turned up many times. V usage is TRBV6-1 and J usage is TRBJ2-1; D not certain. The CDR3 runs 14 residues. Germline CDR1 is MNHNS and CDR2 is SASEGT. V lost 3 bases to trimming and J lost 3 bases, with 9 bases between them. CDR3 sequence: CASSDKPFYNEQFF. CDR3 nucleotides: TGTGCCAGCAGTGACAAGCCCTTCTACAATGAGCAGTTCTTC.

This clonotype was counted many times. This chain connects TRBV28 to TRBJ2-7, with D possibly being TRBD2 (7 bases). The V end lost 2 bases, the J end lost 5 bases, and 10 bases lay between the germline ends. The CDR3 length is 13 residues. Germline V gene data show CDR1 as MDHEN and CDR2 as SYDVKM. CDR3 protein: CASSLGGGDEQYF. DNA for the CDR3: TGTGCCAGCAGTTTAGGAGGGGGGGACGAGCAGTACTTC. The whole variable domain, filled in from reference TRBV28 and TRBJ2-7, reads DVKVTQSSRYLVKRTGEKVFLECVQDMDHENMFWYRQDPGLGLRLIYFSYDVKMKEKGDIPEGYSVSREKKERFSLILESASTNQTSMYLCASSLGGGDEQYFGPGTRLTVT.

This clonotype was observed many times. V gene TRBV29-1 combines with J gene TRBJ1-1; D is unresolved. The length of the CDR3 is 12 residues. V was cut by 2 bases and J by 4 bases, with 8 bases left in between. The germline V gene has CDR1 SQVTM and CDR2 ANQGSEA. The CDR3 bases are TGCAGCGTTGAACCAGGAGCCACTGAAGCTTTCTTT. This encodes CSVEPGATEAFF.

This clonotype was recorded many times. The chain's CDR3 is CASSFDFTQSSYNEQFF. CDR3 coding DNA: TGTGCCAGCAGTTTTGATTTCACTCAAAGCTCCTACAATGAGCAGTTCTTC. J is TRBJ2-1 and V is TRBV27; D not certain. The CDR3 covers 17 residues. With 3 bases removed from V and 0 bases from J, the gap between germline ends came to 15 bases. Germline CDR1 and CDR2: MNHEY and SMNVEV (reference sequence).

This clonotype was found many times. CDR3 sequence: CASSSWTRPQETQYF. The CDR3 DNA follows: TGTGCCAGCAGTTCGTGGACCCGGCCCCAAGAGACCCAGTACTTC. The rearrangement links TRBV6-4 to TRBJ2-5; D gene ambiguous. V was pared by 5 bases and J by 1 base, with 14 bases between. This CDR3 comprises 15 residues. The germline V gene encodes CDR1 MRHNA and CDR2 SNTAGT.

The chain combines TRBV12-3 or TRBV12-4 with TRBJ2-1; 16 nucleotides match TRBD2. This CDR3 contains 20 residues. V gave up 5 bases and J gave up 7 bases; unmatched junction bases: 17. CDR3 coding DNA: TGTGCCAGCAGTCTAAGACCGGGACTAGCGGGAGGGCCCAGGGGGAATGAGCAGTTCTTC. This translates into CASSLRPGLAGGPRGNEQFF.

The sample holds many counts of this clonotype. The V gene is TRBV6-2 or TRBV6-3, the J gene TRBJ2-7; tentatively, D is TRBD2 (5 bases). Looked up from germline, CDR1 is MNHEY and CDR2 is SVGEGT. CDR3 size: 15 residues. V dropped 6 bases and J dropped 6 bases, with 21 bases sitting between them. CDR3 region: CASSPLSGSGSEQYF. The DNA for the CDR3 is TGTGCCAGCAGCCCTCTAAGTGGGAGTGGATCCGAGCAGTACTTC.

A few counts support this clonotype. J is TRBJ1-1 and V is TRBV28; no reliable D call. The germline CDR1 and CDR2 sequences are MDHEN and SYDVKM. CDR3 size: 12 residues. V lost 2 bases, J lost 8 bases, and 9 bases lay in between. The DNA of the CDR3 is TGTGCCAGCAGTTTAGCGGGGAGGGAAGCTTTCTTT. It translates to CASSLAGREAFF.

The gene calls are TRBV5-5 and TRBJ2-2; a possible D gene is TRBD2 (6 bases). This CDR3 is built from 16 residues. The germline V gene encodes CDR1 SGHKS and CDR2 YYEKEE (reference sequence). The germline V and J ends were trimmed by 4 bases and 6 bases, with 19 bases remaining between them. CDR3 amino acids: CASSPDGGSLAGELFF. The CDR3, as DNA: TGTGCCAGCAGCCCCGATGGGGGGAGTTTGGCCGGGGAGCTGTTTTTT.

This clonotype was seen repeatedly, ten times or more. The rearrangement uses TRBV6-2 or TRBV6-3 and TRBJ1-1; 10 positions match TRBD1. Germline V gene sequence: CDR1 MNHEY, CDR2 SVGEGT. This CDR3 region has 15 residues. The J segment lost 7 bases and the V segment lost 2 bases, leaving 7 bases of the junction unmatched. The DNA of the CDR3 is TGTGCCAGCAGTTACCCCGGGACAGGGGTTCGTGAAGCTTTCTTT. This sequence encodes CASSYPGTGVREAFF.

This clonotype was seen repeatedly, ten times or more. The genes are TRBV12-3 or TRBV12-4 and TRBJ1-6, with D maybe TRBD1 (5 bases). Trimming pared 1 base from V and 2 bases from J, leaving 6 bases between. This CDR3 is built from 15 residues. The CDR3 spells CASSLGGAYNSPLHF. The DNA of the CDR3 is TGTGCCAGCAGTTTAGGAGGGGCCTATAATTCACCCCTCCACTTT.

This clonotype appeared many times. The chain is built from TRBV11-2 and TRBJ2-1; a weak D match, TRBD1 (6 bases). The CDR3 totals 15 residues. Germline CDR1 and CDR2: SGHAT and FQNNGV. Trimming took off 5 bases at V and 3 bases at J, with 14 bases between the two ends. CDR3 in amino acids: CASSLTSDSYNEQFF. The CDR3 region has the DNA TGTGCCAGCAGCCTAACCTCGGACAGCTACAATGAGCAGTTCTTC. Complete variable domain (other parts from reference TRBV11-2 and TRBJ2-1): EAGVAQSPRYKIIEKRQSVAFWCNPISGHATLYWYQQILGQGPKLLIQFQNNGVVDDSQLPKDRFSAERLKGVDSTLKIQPAKLEDSAVYLCASSLTSDSYNEQFFGPGTRLTVL.

In its sample, this clonotype was seen a few times. The rearrangement uses TRBV3-1 and TRBJ2-1; D perhaps matches TRBD2 (5 bases). CDR3 size: 15 residues. Germline CDR1 reads LGHDT; CDR2 reads YNNKEL (reference sequence). V gave up 5 bases and J gave up 3 bases, with 14 bases separating them. The CDR3 reads CASSEISRGYNEQFF. For the CDR3, the DNA is TGTGCCAGCAGCGAAATCTCCCGGGGCTACAATGAGCAGTTCTTC.